The 2 T cell receptor beta chains below were found in one sample sequenced in a study of T cells in Graves' hyperthyroidism and ophthalmopathy (dated by TCRdb to 2018 to 2020). Preparation of the library involved multiplex PCR. The sequencing machine was an Illumina HiSeq 2000. TCR beta CDR3 regions were amplified from RNA transcripts. The first round of RT-PCR for the TCR CDR3 was performed with the HTBI primer set and the Qiagen OneStep RT-PCR kit. TCRdb itself trimmed the public reads at Q25 with fastp, ran MiXCR and retained productive beta chains. Here each entry gathers all rows of one CDR3 protein and keeps the most common genes and DNA. The sample table shows more than 300,000 distinct CDR3 sequences, and roughly 17% are seen once. Approximately 35% of the sample comes from the top ten. The material sequenced was blood. Receptors originate from a woman aged 25-40 years with Graves' hyperthyroidism that later progressed to Graves' ophthalmopathy.

This clonotype has a count of ten or more. V and J are TRBV2 and TRBJ2-4; D remains ambiguous. With 2 bases removed from V and 0 bases from J, the gap between germline ends came to 14 bases. CDR1 and CDR2 (germline): SNHLY, FYNNEI. CDR3 length equals 17 residues. The CDR3, as DNA: TGTGCCAGCAGTGAAAGTTCACTTCCTCTAGCCAAAAACATTCAGTACTTC. Translated: CASSESSLPLAKNIQYF.

At least ten counts were recorded for this clonotype. The chain combines TRBV4-1 with TRBJ1-6, with unresolved D. The length of the CDR3 is 15 residues. Germline loops: CDR1 MGHRA, CDR2 YSYEKL. Trimming pared 1 base from V and 3 bases from J, leaving 7 bases between. The CDR3 nucleotides are TGCGCCAGCAGCCAAGCACTCCTCTATAATTCACCCCTCCACTTT. As protein: CASSQALLYNSPLHF.